The source of this T cell receptor beta chain is a study of blood T cell repertoires in COVID-19 (dated by TCRdb to 2020 to 2022). Context from the whole study: Collaborator samples came from the United States, Italy and Spain and covered acute and convalescent phases of COVID-19. The prospective study material was composed of cDNA or gDNA derived from T cells, B-cell-depleted T cells, or PBMCs. Deeply sampled blood TCRbeta repertoires from subjects exposed to, actively infected with, or recovered from COVID-19 were included in the dataset. The repertoires were released in a freely available public database meant as a resource for research on the immune response to SARS-CoV-2. The samples were drawn from the first 160 participants of the ongoing ImmuneRACE study and from 1,254 subjects provided by 6 global collaborators. A de-identified subject ID, COVID-19 status, age in years and sex were almost always included in the sample metadata. Where HLA class I and class II types were available, the types were taken from metadata supplied by the sample provider, not from assay-based typing. Overall results and qualifications from the work: The quantity of clinical and demographic metadata differed by source and by participant and was supplied without curation.

V ends up 6 bases short and J 5 bases short, with an unmatched junction base count of 6. The CDR1 and CDR2 encoded by the germline V gene are KGHDR and SFDVKD. The CDR3 holds 14 amino acids from the cysteine to the phenylalanine. Only the CDR3 region is kept as DNA, spanning 42 bases read in frame from base 1. Whole blood was collected in K2EDTA tubes by collaborating institutions according to the institutions' own protocols. For TCRbeta analysis, collaborator samples were shipped as frozen whole blood, as isolated PBMCs, or as DNA extracted from either sample type. Of note for this clone: Its antigen is still unknown. The record has no base qualities; no much larger clone is one base away.

TCRbeta CDR3 regions were amplified from genomic DNA by means of the immunoSEQ Assay, a bias-controlled multiplex PCR. Processing in the source paper ran as follows. The number of nucleated cells in each sample was estimated by amplification of reference gene primers within the assay. To quantify the absolute abundance of each unique TCRbeta CDR3 rearrangement, sequence reads were collapsed and filtered. For each sample, productive Simpson clonality was calculated by taking the square root of Simpson's diversity index across productive rearrangements. The source is immuneACCESS, and TCRdb retained only in-frame sequences with V and J called. Part of the clones is not carried over; for the studies checked, unresolved V genes explain less than half of this, and the remainder is unexplained. V, J and clone size reflect that table, while D and trimming were determined from the DNA. The sample table holds 200,000 to 300,000 clones, of which approximately 88% were seen once. 0.7% of the sample rests with the top ten.

The receptor's source is a human donor in a cohort sampled during active COVID-19. The sequenced sample was peripheral blood. The receptor chain draws on TRBV24-1 and TRBJ2-7; the central 10 bases match TRBD2. This receptor carries the CDR3 CATSRTSGKNEQYF. The base sequence is TGTGCCACCAGTAGAACTAGCGGGAAGAACGAGCAGTACTTC.